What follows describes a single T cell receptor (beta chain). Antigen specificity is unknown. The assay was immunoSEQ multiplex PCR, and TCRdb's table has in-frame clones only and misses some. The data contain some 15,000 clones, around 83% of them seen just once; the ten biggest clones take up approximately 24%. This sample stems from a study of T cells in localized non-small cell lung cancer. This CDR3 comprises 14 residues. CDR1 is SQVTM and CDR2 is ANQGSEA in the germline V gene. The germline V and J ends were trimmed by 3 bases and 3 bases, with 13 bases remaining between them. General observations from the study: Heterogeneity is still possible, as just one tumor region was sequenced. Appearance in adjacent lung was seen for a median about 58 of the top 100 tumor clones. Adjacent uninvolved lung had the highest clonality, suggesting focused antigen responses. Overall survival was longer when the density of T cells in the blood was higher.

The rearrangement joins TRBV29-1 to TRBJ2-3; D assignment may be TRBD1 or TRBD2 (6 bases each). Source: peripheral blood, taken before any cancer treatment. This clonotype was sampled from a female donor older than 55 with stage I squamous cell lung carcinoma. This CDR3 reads CSVDATGRTDTQYF. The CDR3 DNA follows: TGCAGCGTTGACGCAACAGGGAGGACAGATACGCAGTATTTT.